Listed below are T cell receptor beta chains from one sample, sequenced in a study of T cells after yellow fever vaccination. TCRdb itself ran the 5' RACE reads through MiXCR, one entry per CDR3 protein. The table includes roughly 110,000 distinct CDR3 sequences, approximately 8.4% detected once. This specimen was CD8+ T cells sorted from PBMCs, taken 45 days after the yellow fever booster vaccination. The receptors were sampled from a man aged 25-45 years who received the YFV17D yellow fever vaccine. The CDR3 runs from the conserved cysteine through the conserved F or W. D genes are given only for firm matches. Not every row has a clone size; where given, it reads once, few, many or a size class.

j_call d_call clone_size v_call cdr3_nt cdr3_aa
TRBJ2-1 TRBD2 few TRBV29-1 TGCAGCGTTGAAGGGGGACTAGCTAAAAATGAGCAGTTCTTC CSVEGGLAKNEQFF
TRBJ1-5 . . TRBV2 TGTGCCAGCAGTGAATGGCAGCAGCCCCAGCATTTT CASSEWQQPQHF
TRBJ1-1 TRBD1 many TRBV5-4 TGTGCCAGCAGCCCGGGACAGGGTAACACTGAAGCTTTCTTT CASSPGQGNTEAFF
TRBJ2-2 . few TRBV6-2/TRBV6-3 TGTGCCAGCAGTATACACCAACAAACAGGGCCCCTCGGGGAGCTGTTTTTT CASSIHQQTGPLGELFF
TRBJ2-1 . many TRBV6-4 TGTGCCAGCAGTACGGGGCTTTACAATGAGCAGTTCTTC CASSTGLYNEQFF
TRBJ2-7 . many TRBV27 TGTGCCAGCAGTTTATTTGGAGGGGAAGGGATTCCCAGGGATTCCTACGAGCAGTACTTC CASSLFGGEGIPRDSYEQYF
TRBJ2-7 TRBD2 . TRBV7-6 TGTGCCAGCAGCTTATATGCGGGGGAAGGCGACGAGCAGTACTTC CASSLYAGEGDEQYF
TRBJ2-7 TRBD2 few TRBV10-3 TGTGCCATCAGTGAACCTACACTAGCGGGAGTGTACGAGCAGTACTTC CAISEPTLAGVYEQYF
TRBJ2-3 TRBD2 . TRBV5-5 TGTGCCAGCAGCTTGGGGTATGAGCGGGGTAGCACAGATGGAGGCACAGATACGCAGTATTTT CASSLGYERGSTDGGTDTQYF
TRBJ1-1 . many TRBV5-1 TGCGCCAGCAGCTTGGCCAGGGCGACTGAAGCTTTCTTT CASSLARATEAFF
TRBJ2-7 TRBD1 many TRBV6-2/TRBV6-3 TGTGCCAGCAGTTACTCCGGGACAGGGTCCTACGAGCAGTACTTC CASSYSGTGSYEQYF
TRBJ2-6 . . TRBV7-3 TGTGCCAGCAGCTTAACCCTCCCCGACGGGGCCAACGTCCTGACTTTC CASSLTLPDGANVLTF
TRBJ2-7 TRBD1 many TRBV5-1 TGCGCCAGCAGCTGGACAGGGGGCACCTACGAGCAGTACTTC CASSWTGGTYEQYF
TRBJ2-1 TRBD2 . TRBV5-4 TGTGCCAGCAGTCTTATGGGGGAGGGCTACAATGAGCAGTTCTTC CASSLMGEGYNEQFF
TRBJ2-7 . many TRBV29-1 TGCAGCGCAACGGACTCTACCTCCTACGAGCAGTACTTC CSATDSTSYEQYF
TRBJ2-7 . few TRBV30 TGTGCCTGGAGTGTTCCCTCGGAGCAGTACTTC CAWSVPSEQYF
TRBJ2-7 . many TRBV15 TGTGCCACCAGCAGAGTTACTGCCGGCGAGCAGTACTTC CATSRVTAGEQYF
TRBJ2-7 . many TRBV9 TGTGCCAGCAGCGTAGACGACTTGGGGGGCCAATACGAGCAGTACTTC CASSVDDLGGQYEQYF
TRBJ1-1 . . TRBV6-1 TGTGCCAGCAGCGTTAGCCCCCTCGGCACTGAAGCTTTCTTT CASSVSPLGTEAFF
TRBJ2-7 TRBD2 many TRBV20-1 TGCAGTGCTAGTGAGGGACTAGCGGGAGAGGTGAGCTCCTACGAGCAGTACTTC CSASEGLAGEVSSYEQYF
TRBJ1-5 . many TRBV15 TGTGCCACCAGCAGAGATTCGGGGGGCTATCAGCCCCAGCATTTT CATSRDSGGYQPQHF
TRBJ2-3 . many TRBV7-9 TGTGCCAGCAGCTATTCGGCAGATACGCAGTATTTT CASSYSADTQYF
TRBJ2-5 . many TRBV24-1 TGTGCCACCTCGGGGGCGGGAGAGGAGACCCAGTACTTC CATSGAGEETQYF
TRBJ2-7 . . TRBV11-2 TGTGCCAGCACCCCAGGTTACAGAGACGTTTCTAACTACGAGCAGTACTTC CASTPGYRDVSNYEQYF
TRBJ2-5 . many TRBV12-3/TRBV12-4 TGTGCCAGCAGTTTAGCCCGGGGTGCGGAGACCCAGTACTTC CASSLARGAETQYF
TRBJ2-1 TRBD2 many TRBV27 TGTGCCAGCAGTTTGGGGGCTCCGGGACTAGCGATTGAGCAGTTCTTC CASSLGAPGLAIEQFF
TRBJ2-7 TRBD2 many TRBV19 TGTGCCAGTAGTATCGGTAGCGGGACCCCCTACGAGCAGTACTTC CASSIGSGTPYEQYF
TRBJ2-1 TRBD2 many TRBV12-3/TRBV12-4 TGTGCCAGCAGACCGGGGACTAGCGGGATCAATGAGCAGTTCTTC CASRPGTSGINEQFF
TRBJ2-1 . many TRBV11-2 TGTGCCAGCAGCTTAGATGCCGGTGGGGATGAGCAGTTCTTC CASSLDAGGDEQFF
TRBJ2-1 TRBD2 few TRBV25-1 TGTGCCAGCAGTCCCGCCCCCGGGACTACACCTTCCAATGAGCAGTTCTTC CASSPAPGTTPSNEQFF
TRBJ2-3 . . TRBV12-3/TRBV12-4 TGTGCCAGCAGTTTCATTACGGGGGAGCGGACCAGCACAGATACGCAGTATTTT CASSFITGERTSTDTQYF
TRBJ2-7 TRBD2 many TRBV20-1 TGCAGTGCTAGCCCCCCGACTAGCGGAACCTACGAGCAGTACTTC CSASPPTSGTYEQYF
TRBJ2-7 TRBD1 many TRBV18 TGTGCCAGCTCACCCCTAGGGACAGCAGTATACGAGCAGTACTTC CASSPLGTAVYEQYF
TRBJ2-7 . . TRBV7-8 TGTGCCAGCAGCTTTGCGGCGGGTACCTACGAGCAGTACTTC CASSFAAGTYEQYF
TRBJ2-7 . many TRBV15 TGTGCCACCAGCACAAGGGAGGGGGGTGTCTACGAGCAGTACTTC CATSTREGGVYEQYF
TRBJ2-7 TRBD1 many TRBV29-1 TGCAGCGTTTCACAGGGGGCGGGGGAGCAGTACTTC CSVSQGAGEQYF
TRBJ2-1 TRBD2 many TRBV29-1 TGCAGCGTGGAGGATAGCGGGAGCTCCTACAATGAGCAGTTCTTC CSVEDSGSSYNEQFF
TRBJ2-1 . many TRBV6-2/TRBV6-3 TGTGCCAGCAGTTACCGGACCTACAATGAGCAGTTCTTC CASSYRTYNEQFF
TRBJ2-1 TRBD2 few TRBV20-1 TGCAGTGCCAAGAGACGCGGACTAGCGGGAGTAGCTCACATCTCTGAGCAGTTCTTC CSAKRRGLAGVAHISEQFF
TRBJ1-5 . many TRBV6-1 TGTGCCAGCAGTGAAACCCTAACCCAGCATTTT CASSETLTQHF
TRBJ2-1 TRBD2 many TRBV19 TGTGCCAGTAGAACTGGGTGGGTAGCGGGAGATTCGAAGTCGACTGAGCAGTTCTTC CASRTGWVAGDSKSTEQFF
TRBJ2-4 . many TRBV9 TGTGCCAGCAGCGTAGAGGGAGACGGGGAAAACATTCAGTACTTC CASSVEGDGENIQYF
TRBJ2-5 . . TRBV12-5 TGTGCTAGTGGTTTTGCGGATGGAGTCCAAGAGACCCAGTACTTC CASGFADGVQETQYF
TRBJ2-3 . many TRBV2 TGTGCCAGCAGTGAACCCGGCAGGGGAGATACGCAGTATTTT CASSEPGRGDTQYF
TRBJ2-1 . many TRBV10-3 TGTGCCATCAGTGACACGGCCCTGTACAATGAGCAGTTCTTC CAISDTALYNEQFF